Listed below are T cell receptor beta chains from one sample, sequenced in a study of CD4 T cells in relation to SARS-CoV-2 and coronaviruses. The table came from immunoSEQ multiplex PCR; TCRdb's copy has only in-frame clones and leaves some out. This table has tens of thousands of clones, about 70% appearing once. What these receptors recognize is not known. Source material: CD4+ T cells from PBMCs, cultured in vitro. These receptors were collected from a human donor in good health. Both conserved end residues are part of each CDR3. A D gene is named only where the DNA matches it firmly. Clone sizes are given selectively: once, few, many, or a class where the clone is expanded.

CDR3 length	clone size	V gene	J gene	D gene	CDR3 protein	CDR3 DNA
15	.	TRBV4-1	TRBJ2-7	TRBD2	CASSWASGRGGEQYF	TGCGCCAGCAGCTGGGCTAGCGGGAGAGGGGGCGAGCAGTACTTC
16	.	TRBV13	TRBJ1-6	.	CASSEGLSGYNSPLHF	TGTGCCAGCAGCGAGGGGTTGTCAGGGTATAATTCACCCCTCCACTTT
14	.	TRBV7-3	TRBJ2-7	TRBD1	CASSWDRGSYEQYF	TGTGCCAGCAGCTGGGACAGGGGCTCCTACGAGCAGTACTTC
15	.	TRBV19	TRBJ2-7	.	CASSRNLGAPYEQYF	TGTGCCAGTAGTAGAAATCTGGGGGCGCCCTACGAGCAGTACTTC
11	.	TRBV10-3	TRBJ2-7	.	CAISEGYEQYF	TGTGCCATCAGTGAGGGCTACGAGCAGTACTTC
13	.	TRBV18	TRBJ1-2	.	CASSLSEGYGYTF	TGTGCCAGCTCACTCTCGGAGGGCTATGGCTACACCTTC
12	.	TRBV6-2/TRBV6-3	TRBJ2-7	.	CASSYSRHEQYF	TGTGCCAGCAGTTACTCTCGCCACGAGCAGTACTTC
14	.	TRBV5-1	TRBJ1-1	TRBD1	CASSLQGMNTEAFF	TGCGCCAGCAGCCTACAGGGGATGAACACTGAAGCTTTCTTT
15	.	TRBV6-5	TRBJ1-2	TRBD1	CASSYWGQGVYGYTF	TGTGCCAGCAGTTACTGGGGACAGGGGGTTTATGGCTACACCTTC
14	.	TRBV3-1/TRBV3-2	TRBJ1-2	.	CASRLGGFNYGYTF	TGTGCCAGCAGGTTGGGTGGGTTTAACTATGGCTACACCTTC
17	.	TRBV9	TRBJ2-3	TRBD2	CASSLGLAGSGIDTQYF	TGTGCCAGCAGCCTAGGACTAGCGGGATCAGGCATAGATACGCAGTATTTT
15	.	TRBV19	TRBJ2-5	TRBD2	CASQESGRAGETQYF	TGTGCCAGTCAAGAAAGCGGGAGGGCGGGGGAGACCCAGTACTTC
13	.	TRBV2	TRBJ2-7	TRBD2	CASGLAGPPEQYF	TGTGCCAGCGGGCTAGCGGGGCCTCCCGAGCAGTACTTC
15	.	TRBV6-5	TRBJ1-5	TRBD1	CASRRQGYSNQPQHF	TGTGCCAGCAGAAGACAGGGGTATAGCAATCAGCCCCAGCATTTT
16	.	TRBV19	TRBJ1-4	.	CASSIVSGAPNEKLFF	TGTGCCAGTAGTATTGTGAGCGGGGCCCCTAATGAAAAACTGTTTTTT
15	once	TRBV7-2	TRBJ2-5	.	CASSPTGRAWETQYF	TGTGCCAGCAGCCCAACAGGCAGGGCCTGGGAGACCCAGTACTTC